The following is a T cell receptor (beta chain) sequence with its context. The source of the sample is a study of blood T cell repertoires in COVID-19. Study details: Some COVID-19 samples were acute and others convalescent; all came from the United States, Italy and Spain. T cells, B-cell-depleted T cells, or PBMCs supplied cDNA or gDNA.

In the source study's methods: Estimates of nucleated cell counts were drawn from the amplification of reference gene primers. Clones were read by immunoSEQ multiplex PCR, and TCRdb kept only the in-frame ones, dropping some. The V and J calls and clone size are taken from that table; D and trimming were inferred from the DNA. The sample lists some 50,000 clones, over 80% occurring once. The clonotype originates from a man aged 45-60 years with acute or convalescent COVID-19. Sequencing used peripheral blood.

As DNA, the CDR3 is TGTGCCAGCAGCGTACCGGACCTCCTAGCGGGAGTAAGGAATGAGCAGTTCTTC. This sequence encodes CASSVPDLLAGVRNEQFF. The chain is built from TRBV9 and TRBJ2-1; 10 bases line up with TRBD2. The CDR3 is 18 amino acids. Germline V gene sequence: CDR1 SGDLS, CDR2 YYNGEE. Trimming removed 1 base from V and 7 bases from J; junction bases left unmatched: 14. The full variable domain, in which reference TRBV9 and TRBJ2-1 provide the parts outside the CDR3, is DSGVTQTPKHLITATGQRVTLRCSPRSGDLSVYWYQQSLDQGLQFLIQYYNGEERAKGNILERFSAQQFPDLHSELNLSSLELGDSALYFCASSVPDLLAGVRNEQFFGPGTRLTVL.